The clone carrying this TCR beta chain appeared many times. Its antigen is undetermined. The sample comes from a study of T cells after yellow fever vaccination. From germline, CDR1 is SGHKS and CDR2 YYEKEE (reference sequence). This CDR3 is built from 12 residues. Trimming cost V 6 bases and J 13 bases; bases outside gene matches: 8. TCRdb re-derived calls from the 5' RACE reads in MiXCR, one entry per CDR3 protein. Counted here are 300,000 to 350,000 distinct CDR3 sequences, roughly 4.3% occurring once; the ten biggest clones make up 15% to 20%. Broader study findings: Contamination of FACS-sorted repertoires by abundant clonotypes from the bulk population could occur. It was the secondary response that reached its peak faster, day 5 versus 15, but it was weaker. Reappearing after the booster were most of the clones from primary vaccination (96% CD4, approximately 85% CD8).

The chain has TRBV5-5 and TRBJ2-1; 9 positions match TRBD2. Here the sequenced sample was PBMCs, taken 15 days after the yellow fever booster vaccination. The receptor's source is a man between 18 and 29 years old who received the YFV17D yellow fever vaccine. The CDR3 spells CASKKSGGRQFF. In DNA, the CDR3 is TGTGCCAGCAAAAAAAGCGGGGGGCGACAGTTCTTC.